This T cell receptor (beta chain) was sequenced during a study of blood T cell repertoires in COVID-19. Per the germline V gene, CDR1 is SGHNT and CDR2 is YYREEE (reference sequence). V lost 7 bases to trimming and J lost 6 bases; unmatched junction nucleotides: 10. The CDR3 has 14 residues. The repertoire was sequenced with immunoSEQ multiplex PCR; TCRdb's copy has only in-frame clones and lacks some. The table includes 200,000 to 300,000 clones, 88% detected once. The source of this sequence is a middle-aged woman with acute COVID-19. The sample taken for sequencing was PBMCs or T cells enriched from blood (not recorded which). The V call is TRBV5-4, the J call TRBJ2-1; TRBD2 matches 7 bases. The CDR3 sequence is CASGREGPPNEQFF. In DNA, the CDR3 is TGTGCCAGCGGTAGGGAGGGTCCCCCCAATGAGCAGTTCTTC.